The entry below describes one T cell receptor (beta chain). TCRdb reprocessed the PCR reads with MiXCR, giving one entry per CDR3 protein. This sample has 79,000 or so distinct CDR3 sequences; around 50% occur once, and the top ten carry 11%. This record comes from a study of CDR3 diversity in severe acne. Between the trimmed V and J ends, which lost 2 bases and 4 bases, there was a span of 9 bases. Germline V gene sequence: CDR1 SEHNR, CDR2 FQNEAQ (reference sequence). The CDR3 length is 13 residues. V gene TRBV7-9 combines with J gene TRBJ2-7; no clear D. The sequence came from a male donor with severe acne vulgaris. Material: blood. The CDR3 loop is CASSLSRQYEQYF. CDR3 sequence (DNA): TGTGCCAGCAGCTTATCCCGGCAATACGAGCAGTACTTC.